The rows below give T cell receptor beta chains drawn from one sample of a study of T cells after yellow fever vaccination. MiXCR, applied by TCRdb to the 5' RACE reads, yields one record per CDR3 protein. The profile shows 110,000 to 150,000 distinct CDR3 sequences, about 6.9% of them singletons. Sequenced material: CD4+ T cells sorted from PBMCs, taken 10 days after the yellow fever booster vaccination. Receptor source: a man aged 30 to 45 who received the YFV17D yellow fever vaccine. Both conserved end residues are part of each CDR3.

CDR3aa	v_gene	j_gene
CASNKGGRGGETQYF	TRBV7-6	TRBJ2-5
CASSLETGHEKLFF	TRBV5-1	TRBJ1-4
CASSPSGTGETQYF	TRBV7-3	TRBJ2-5
CASSPQVVHTGELFF	TRBV5-4	TRBJ2-2
CASFLQENTEAFF	TRBV5-1	TRBJ1-1
CASSPAGVGNTEAFF	TRBV7-8	TRBJ1-1
CAISSTSADEQYF	TRBV10-3	TRBJ2-7
CASSLPGTYQETQYF	TRBV28	TRBJ2-5
CASSRQVNEKLFF	TRBV5-1	TRBJ1-4
CASATFFGGSGANVLTF	TRBV28	TRBJ2-6
CASSATGGEGTEAFF	TRBV7-2	TRBJ1-1
CASSPSIGSSYEQYF	TRBV4-3	TRBJ2-7
CASRHGTPISGANVLTF	TRBV7-9	TRBJ2-6
CSADIRGLAGGSATGELFF	TRBV20-1	TRBJ2-2
CASSLGGLAATDTQYF	TRBV7-3	TRBJ2-3
CASSQTSGSIYEQYF	TRBV4-2	TRBJ2-7
CASSLGVDLYRGYTF	TRBV7-2	TRBJ1-2
CASSLAGTRSSWGYTF	TRBV3-1	TRBJ1-2
CASSSDRLGSPDTQYF	TRBV5-1	TRBJ2-3
CASSFSGGQETQYF	TRBV12-3/TRBV12-4	TRBJ2-5
CASSLGEFYEQYF	TRBV5-1	TRBJ2-7
CASSPGALRVPYEQYF	TRBV27	TRBJ2-7
CASGVDRAKNIQYF	TRBV2	TRBJ2-4
CASSPEQGAYEQYF	TRBV7-9	TRBJ2-7
CASSRRGTSGSGQFF	TRBV6-1	TRBJ2-1
CASSQAGGYNPDTQYF	TRBV4-3	TRBJ2-3
CASSSLLPYEQYF	TRBV12-3/TRBV12-4	TRBJ2-7
CASSLAPTDTQYF	TRBV5-1	TRBJ2-3
CASSRGLAREQYF	TRBV7-2	TRBJ2-7
CASSFEPRGQYF	TRBV12-3/TRBV12-4	TRBJ2-7
CASSLVGGAEAFF	TRBV5-4	TRBJ1-1
CSAWRDGTQYF	TRBV20-1	TRBJ2-5
CASSPLGRAESYEQYF	TRBV18	TRBJ2-7
CSAPGTGGVDYTF	TRBV20-1	TRBJ1-2
CASSFIYQETQYF	TRBV12-3/TRBV12-4	TRBJ2-5
CASSLGPGIGGNYEQYF	TRBV27	TRBJ2-7
CASIYGTSGYNEQFF	TRBV6-2/TRBV6-3	TRBJ2-1
CATSSGQTNQPQHF	TRBV15	TRBJ1-5
CASSATWNTEAFF	TRBV5-1	TRBJ1-1
CASSLPGPLRNEQFF	TRBV7-2	TRBJ2-1
CASSRGSGETQYF	TRBV5-1	TRBJ2-5
CASSFDSISGTQYF	TRBV7-6	TRBJ2-3
CASSGQVHSYEQYF	TRBV27	TRBJ2-7
CSAEYSGRGYEQYF	TRBV20-1	TRBJ2-7
CSVGTGSSGANVLTF	TRBV29-1	TRBJ2-6
CASTLTRVINEQFF	TRBV5-6	TRBJ2-1
CASSGLAGGGTDTQYF	TRBV5-1	TRBJ2-3
CSVGDSGMSRTDTQYF	TRBV29-1	TRBJ2-3
CASSLGDKTYEQYF	TRBV7-9	TRBJ2-7
CASDSDRTLSREQYF	TRBV7-4	TRBJ2-7
CSARPGSPDTQYF	TRBV20-1	TRBJ2-3
CASSQGLVSYNEQFF	TRBV5-1	TRBJ2-1
CASSLGLAGGLEQFF	TRBV5-1	TRBJ2-1
CASGRGNSGNTIYF	TRBV19	TRBJ1-3
CAMGQVEGYGYTF	TRBV10-3	TRBJ1-2
CASIPGTSGLPEFF	TRBV12-3/TRBV12-4	TRBJ2-1
CASSSGTSQNTQYF	TRBV28	TRBJ2-3
CASSYTRAGGSNEQFF	TRBV5-4	TRBJ2-1
CASRSGGGNVQYF	TRBV12-3/TRBV12-4	TRBJ2-4
CASSLLGPFGTDTQYF	TRBV7-2	TRBJ2-3